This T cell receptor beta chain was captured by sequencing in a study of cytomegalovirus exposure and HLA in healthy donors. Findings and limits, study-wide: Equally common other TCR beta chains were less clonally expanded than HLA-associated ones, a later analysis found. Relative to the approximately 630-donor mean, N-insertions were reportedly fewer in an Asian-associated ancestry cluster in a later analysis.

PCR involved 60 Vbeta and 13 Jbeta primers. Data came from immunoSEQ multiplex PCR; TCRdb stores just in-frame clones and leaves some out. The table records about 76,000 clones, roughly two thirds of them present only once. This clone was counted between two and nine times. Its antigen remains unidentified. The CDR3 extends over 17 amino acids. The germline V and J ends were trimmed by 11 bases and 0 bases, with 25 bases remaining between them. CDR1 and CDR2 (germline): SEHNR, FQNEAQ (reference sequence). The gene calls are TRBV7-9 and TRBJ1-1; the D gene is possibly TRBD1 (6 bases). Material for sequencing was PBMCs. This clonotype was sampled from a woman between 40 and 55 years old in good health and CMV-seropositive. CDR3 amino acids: CAGGVIGLGEMNTEAFF. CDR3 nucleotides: TGTGCCGGGGGCGTAATTGGATTAGGCGAAATGAACACTGAAGCTTTCTTT.